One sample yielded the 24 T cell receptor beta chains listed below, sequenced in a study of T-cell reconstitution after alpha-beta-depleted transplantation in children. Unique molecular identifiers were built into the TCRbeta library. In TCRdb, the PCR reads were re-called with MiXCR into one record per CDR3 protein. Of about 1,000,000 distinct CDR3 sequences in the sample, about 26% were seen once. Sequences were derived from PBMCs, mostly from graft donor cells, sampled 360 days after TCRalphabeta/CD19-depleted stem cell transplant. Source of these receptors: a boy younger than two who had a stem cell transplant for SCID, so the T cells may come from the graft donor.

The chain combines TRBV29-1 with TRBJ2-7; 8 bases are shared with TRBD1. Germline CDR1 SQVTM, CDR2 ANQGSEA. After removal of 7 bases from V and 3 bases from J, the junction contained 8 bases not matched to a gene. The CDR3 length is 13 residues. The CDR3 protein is CSARQGPGYEQYF. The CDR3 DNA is TGCAGCGCTAGACAGGGGCCGGGCTACGAGCAGTACTTC.

The CDR3 reads CASRPGNPEAFF. In DNA form, the CDR3 reads TGTGCCAGCAGACCCGGGAATCCTGAAGCTTTCTTT. The V call is TRBV27, the J call TRBJ1-1; D unresolved. Trimming left V 6 bases short and J 6 bases short, with 11 bases between. The germline V gene has CDR1 MNHEY and CDR2 SMNVEV (reference sequence). This CDR3 has 12 amino acids.

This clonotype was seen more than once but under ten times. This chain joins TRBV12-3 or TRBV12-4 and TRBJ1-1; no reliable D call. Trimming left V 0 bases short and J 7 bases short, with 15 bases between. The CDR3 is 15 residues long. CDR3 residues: CASSLAHRERDEAFF. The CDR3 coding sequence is TGTGCCAGCAGTTTAGCTCACCGAGAGCGAGATGAAGCTTTCTTT.

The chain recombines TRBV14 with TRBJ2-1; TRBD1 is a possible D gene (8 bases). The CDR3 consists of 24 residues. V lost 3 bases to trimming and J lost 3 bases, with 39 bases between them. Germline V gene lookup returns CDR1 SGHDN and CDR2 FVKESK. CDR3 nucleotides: TGTGCCAGCAGCCACGTCCCCCTCGGTCGTAGAGCGGACAGGGAGAGGGGGGGCTACAATGAGCAGTTCTTC. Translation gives CASSHVPLGRRADRERGGYNEQFF.

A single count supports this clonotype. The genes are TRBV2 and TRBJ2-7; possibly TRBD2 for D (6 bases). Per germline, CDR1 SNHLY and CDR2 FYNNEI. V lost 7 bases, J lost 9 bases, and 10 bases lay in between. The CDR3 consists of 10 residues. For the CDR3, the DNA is TGTGCCAGCAATGGAGGGGTGCAGTACTTC. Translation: CASNGGVQYF.

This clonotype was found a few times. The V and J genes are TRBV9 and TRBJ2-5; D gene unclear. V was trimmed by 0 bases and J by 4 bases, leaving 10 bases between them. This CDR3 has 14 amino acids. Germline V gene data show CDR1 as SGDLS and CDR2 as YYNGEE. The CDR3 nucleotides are TGTGCCAGCAGCGTAGGGCGACGCCCAGAGACCCAGTACTTC. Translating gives CASSVGRRPETQYF.

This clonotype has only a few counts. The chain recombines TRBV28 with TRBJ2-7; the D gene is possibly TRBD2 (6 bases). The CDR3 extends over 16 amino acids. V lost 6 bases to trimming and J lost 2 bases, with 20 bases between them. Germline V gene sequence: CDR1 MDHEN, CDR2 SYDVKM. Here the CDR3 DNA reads TGTGCCAGCAGGGGGACTCGGACTTTTCCTACCTACGAGCAGTACTTC. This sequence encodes CASRGTRTFPTYEQYF.

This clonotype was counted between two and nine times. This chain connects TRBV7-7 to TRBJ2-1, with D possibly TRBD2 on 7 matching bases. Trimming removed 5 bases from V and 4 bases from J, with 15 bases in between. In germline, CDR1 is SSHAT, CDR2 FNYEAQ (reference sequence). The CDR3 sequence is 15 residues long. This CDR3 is CASSPGASGYNEQFF. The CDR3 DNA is TGTGCCAGCAGCCCAGGGGCTAGCGGTTACAATGAGCAGTTCTTC.

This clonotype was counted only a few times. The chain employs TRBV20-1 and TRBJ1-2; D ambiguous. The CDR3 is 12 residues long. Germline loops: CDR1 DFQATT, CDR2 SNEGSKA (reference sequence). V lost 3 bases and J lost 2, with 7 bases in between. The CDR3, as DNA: TGCAGTGCTAGGGTGCAGAACTATGGCTACACCTTC. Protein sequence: CSARVQNYGYTF.

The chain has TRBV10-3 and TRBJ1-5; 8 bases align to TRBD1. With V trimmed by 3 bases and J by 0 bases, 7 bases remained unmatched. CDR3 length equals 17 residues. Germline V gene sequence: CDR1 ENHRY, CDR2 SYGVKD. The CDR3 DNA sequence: TGTGCCATCAGTGAATCGGGGACAGGATATAGCAATCAGCCCCAGCATTTT. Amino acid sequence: CAISESGTGYSNQPQHF.

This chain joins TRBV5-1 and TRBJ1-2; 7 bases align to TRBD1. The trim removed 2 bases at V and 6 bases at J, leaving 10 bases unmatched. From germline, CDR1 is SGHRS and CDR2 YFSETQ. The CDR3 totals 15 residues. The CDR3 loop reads CASSFETGLPNGYTF. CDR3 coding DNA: TGCGCCAGCAGCTTTGAGACAGGGCTTCCCAATGGCTACACCTTC.

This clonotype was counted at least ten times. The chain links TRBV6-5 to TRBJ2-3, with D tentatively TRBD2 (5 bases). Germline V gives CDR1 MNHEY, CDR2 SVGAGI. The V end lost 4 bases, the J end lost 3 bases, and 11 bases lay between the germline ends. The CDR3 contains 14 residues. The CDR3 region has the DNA TGTGCCAGCAGTTGGCTAGCTTGGACAGATACGCAGTATTTT. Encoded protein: CASSWLAWTDTQYF.

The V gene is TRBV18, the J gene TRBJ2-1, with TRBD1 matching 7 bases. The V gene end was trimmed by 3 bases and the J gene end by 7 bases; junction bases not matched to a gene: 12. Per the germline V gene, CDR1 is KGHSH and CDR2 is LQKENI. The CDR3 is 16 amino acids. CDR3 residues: CASSPRQGQVRNEQFF. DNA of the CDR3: TGTGCCAGCTCACCTCGACAGGGCCAAGTCAGGAATGAGCAGTTCTTC.

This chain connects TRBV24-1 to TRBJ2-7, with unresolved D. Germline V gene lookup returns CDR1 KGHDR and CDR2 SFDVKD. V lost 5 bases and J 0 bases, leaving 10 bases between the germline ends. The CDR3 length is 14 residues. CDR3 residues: CATSAETASYEQYF. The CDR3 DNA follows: TGTGCCACCAGTGCGGAGACGGCCTCCTACGAGCAGTACTTC.

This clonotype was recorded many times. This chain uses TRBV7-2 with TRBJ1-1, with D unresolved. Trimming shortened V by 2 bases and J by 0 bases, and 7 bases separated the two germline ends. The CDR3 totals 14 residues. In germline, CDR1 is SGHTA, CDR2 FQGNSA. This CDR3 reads CASSLNSMNTEAFF. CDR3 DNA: TGTGCCAGCAGCTTAAACAGCATGAACACTGAAGCTTTCTTT.

The CDR3 coding sequence is TGTGCCAGCAGCTCAAAAGACAGGGATACGCAGTATTTT. Its translation is CASSSKDRDTQYF. The rearrangement links TRBV7-9 to TRBJ2-3, with D possibly being TRBD1 (6 bases). The ends were cut back, 4 bases at V and 6 bases at J, with 11 bases in the middle. CDR3 size: 13 residues. Germline V lookup: CDR1 SEHNR, CDR2 FQNEAQ (reference sequence). Variable domain in full (rest from reference TRBV7-9 and TRBJ2-3): DTGVSQNPRHKITKRGQNVTFRCDPISEHNRLYWYRQTLGQGPEFLTYFQNEAQLEKSRLLSDRFSAERPKGSFSTLEIQRTEQGDSAMYLCASSSKDRDTQYFGPGTRLTVL.

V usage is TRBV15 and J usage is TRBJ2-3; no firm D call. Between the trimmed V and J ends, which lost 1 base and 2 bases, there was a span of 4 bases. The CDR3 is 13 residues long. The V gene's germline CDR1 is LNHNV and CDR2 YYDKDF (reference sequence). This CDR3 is CATSRGTTDTQYF. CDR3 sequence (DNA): TGTGCCACCAGCAGAGGGACCACAGATACGCAGTATTTT.

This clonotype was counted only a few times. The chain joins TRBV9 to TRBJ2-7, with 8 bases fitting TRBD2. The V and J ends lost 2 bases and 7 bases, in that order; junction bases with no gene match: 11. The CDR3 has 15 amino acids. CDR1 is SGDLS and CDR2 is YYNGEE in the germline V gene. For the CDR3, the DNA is TGTGCCAGCAGCGTCCTCGGGGCGGGGGGCCAGGAGCAGTACTTC. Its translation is CASSVLGAGGQEQYF.

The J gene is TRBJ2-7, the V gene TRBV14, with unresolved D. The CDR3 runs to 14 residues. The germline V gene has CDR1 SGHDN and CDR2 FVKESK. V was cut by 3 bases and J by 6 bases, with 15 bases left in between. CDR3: CASSHARYGGEQYF. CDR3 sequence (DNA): TGTGCCAGCAGCCACGCCAGATATGGTGGCGAGCAGTACTTC.

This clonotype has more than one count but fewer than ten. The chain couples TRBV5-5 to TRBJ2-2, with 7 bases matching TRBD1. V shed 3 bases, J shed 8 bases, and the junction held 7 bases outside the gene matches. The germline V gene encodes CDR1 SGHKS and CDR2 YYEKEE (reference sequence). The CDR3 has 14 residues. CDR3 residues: CASSSRQGRGELFF. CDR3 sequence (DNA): TGTGCCAGCAGCTCCCGACAGGGTCGGGGGGAGCTGTTTTTT.

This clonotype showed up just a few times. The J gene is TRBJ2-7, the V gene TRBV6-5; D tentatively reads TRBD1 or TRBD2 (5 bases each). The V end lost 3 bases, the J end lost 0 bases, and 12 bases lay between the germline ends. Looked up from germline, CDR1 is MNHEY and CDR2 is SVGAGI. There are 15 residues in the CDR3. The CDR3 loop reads CASSYLGVSSYEQYF. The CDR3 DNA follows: TGTGCCAGCAGTTATTTGGGGGTTTCCTCCTACGAGCAGTACTTC.

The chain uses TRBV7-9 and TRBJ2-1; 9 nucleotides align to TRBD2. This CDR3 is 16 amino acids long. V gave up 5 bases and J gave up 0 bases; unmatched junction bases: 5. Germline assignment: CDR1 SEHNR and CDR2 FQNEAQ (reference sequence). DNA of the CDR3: TGTGCCAGCAGCCCGCTAGCGGGGACCTCCTACAATGAGCAGTTCTTC. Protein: CASSPLAGTSYNEQFF.

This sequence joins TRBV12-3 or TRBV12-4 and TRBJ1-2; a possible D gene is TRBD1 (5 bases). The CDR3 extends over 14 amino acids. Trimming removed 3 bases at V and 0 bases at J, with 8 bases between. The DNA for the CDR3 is TGTGCCAGCAGTTTGGGGCAGTCTAACTATGGCTACACCTTC. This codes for CASSLGQSNYGYTF.

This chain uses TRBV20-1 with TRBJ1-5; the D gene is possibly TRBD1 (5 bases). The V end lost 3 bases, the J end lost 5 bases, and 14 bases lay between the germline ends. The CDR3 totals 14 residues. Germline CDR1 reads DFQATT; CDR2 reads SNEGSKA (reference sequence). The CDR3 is CSARNQGRYQPQHF. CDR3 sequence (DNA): TGCAGTGCTAGGAATCAGGGCCGTTATCAGCCCCAGCATTTT.